The 21 T cell receptor beta chains reported below all come from one sample, sequenced in a study of blood T cells in healthy people across ages. PCR was performed a second time for about 7 to 11 cycles using a sample-barcoded 5' primer and a J-beta primer mix. TCRdb used MiXCR to reprocess the 5' RACE reads, holding one entry per CDR3 protein. The table has about 1.8 million distinct CDR3 sequences, 40% to 55% seen once. The sequenced material came from blood. The receptors originated from a woman between 40 and 55 years old in good health.

The rearrangement uses TRBV18 and TRBJ2-5; D is undetermined. The V end lost 2 bases, the J end lost 4 bases, and 11 bases lay between the germline ends. The CDR3 is 14 residues long. Germline loops: CDR1 KGHSH, CDR2 LQKENI. The chain's CDR3 is CASSPNTRVETQYF. In DNA form, the CDR3 reads TGTGCCAGCTCACCAAATACAAGGGTAGAGACCCAGTACTTC. The entire variable domain, with the rest obtained from reference TRBV18 and TRBJ2-5, is as follows: NAGVMQNPRHLVRRRGQEARLRCSPMKGHSHVYWYRQLPEEGLKFMVYLQKENIIDESGMPKERFSAEFPKEGPSILRIQQVVRGDSAAYFCASSPNTRVETQYFGPGTRLLVL.

The chain combines TRBV6-1 with TRBJ2-7, with unresolved D. The end of the DNA is better explained by TRBJ2-5, so the J call may be wrong. The CDR3 is 11 residues long. Per the germline V gene, CDR1 is MNHNS and CDR2 is SASEGT. This chain's CDR3 is CAISTVETQYF. The CDR3 nucleotides read TGTGCCATCTCGACGGTTGAGACCCAGTACTTC.

V gene TRBV18 combines with J gene TRBJ2-1; D remains ambiguous. V gave up 1 base and J gave up 9 bases, with 19 bases separating them. Germline CDR1 is KGHSH and CDR2 is LQKENI. The CDR3 runs to 16 residues. The CDR3 here is CASSPRNPGVVGEQFF. The CDR3 DNA reads TGTGCCAGCTCACCACGGAACCCAGGAGTTGTTGGTGAGCAGTTCTTC.

This chain uses TRBV5-1 with TRBJ1-1; 8 nucleotides align to TRBD1. The CDR3 has 14 amino acids. V gave up 4 bases and J gave up 5 bases; unmatched junction bases: 7. CDR1 and CDR2 from the germline V gene are SGHRS and YFSETQ. The CDR3 DNA reads TGCGCCAGCAGCGCCACGACAGGGGAAACTGAAGCTTTCTTT. Its translation is CASSATTGETEAFF.

CDR3 loop: CAISESTGLTDTQYF. CDR3 bases: TGTGCCATCAGTGAGTCGACAGGGTTAACAGATACGCAGTATTTT. This sequence joins TRBV10-3 and TRBJ2-3; TRBD1 matches at 7 bases. With V trimmed by 0 bases and J by 3 bases, 3 bases remained unmatched. This CDR3 is 15 amino acids long. CDR1 is ENHRY and CDR2 is SYGVKD in the germline V gene.

The chain has TRBV7-9 and TRBJ2-3, with TRBD1 matching 10 bases. Germline V lookup: CDR1 SEHNR, CDR2 FQNEAQ (reference sequence). CDR3 length: 15 residues. J was trimmed by 4 bases and V by 5 bases; bases with no gene match: 6. CDR3 DNA: TGTGCCAGCAGCCGGGACAGGGGCTTGCCAGATACGCAGTATTTT. Translation gives CASSRDRGLPDTQYF.

This clonotype was recorded a few times. The chain links TRBV28 to TRBJ2-4, with 9 bases that match TRBD1. The end of the DNA is better explained by TRBJ2-7, so the J call may be wrong. Germline V CDR1 and CDR2: MDHEN, SYDVKM. The CDR3 covers 14 residues. The CDR3 DNA is TGTGCCAGCACAAGACGGACAGGGGCGAACGAGCAGTACTTC. This encodes CASTRRTGANEQYF.

The chain combines TRBV28 with TRBJ1-2; 9 bases are a match to TRBD1. After removal of 6 bases from V and 8 bases from J, the junction contained 13 bases not matched to a gene. The CDR3 sequence is 15 residues long. From germline, CDR1 is MDHEN and CDR2 SYDVKM. CDR3 in amino acids: CASSLRTGVAEGYTF. CDR3 nucleotides: TGTGCCAGCAGCCTCAGGACAGGGGTGGCGGAGGGCTACACCTTC.

On this clonotype: The junction and the germline gene differ at one end; a read error may be behind it. The J gene is TRBJ2-3, the V gene TRBV7-7; D is possibly TRBD2 (6 bases). Germline assignment: CDR1 SSHAT and CDR2 FNYEAQ (reference sequence). There are 15 residues in the CDR3. The CDR3 DNA sequence: TGTGCTAGCAGCCGGACTATTTTTCGGGCAGATACGCAGTATTTT. It yields the protein CASSRTIFRADTQYF.

A few counts support this clonotype. The chain employs TRBV7-3 and TRBJ1-2; perhaps TRBD1 as D (6 bases). The V gene lost 5 bases and the J gene lost 4 bases, with 14 bases spanning the gap. Germline CDR1 is SGHTA and CDR2 is FQGTGA. The CDR3 spans 14 residues. The DNA for the CDR3 is TGTGCCAGCAGCCCTACAGGGAAATCCTATGGCTACACCTTC. Its protein is CASSPTGKSYGYTF.

In this sample, this clonotype turned up a few times. This chain joins TRBV4-2 and TRBJ2-1; TRBD2 agrees at 9 bases. The J segment lost 0 bases and the V segment lost 1 base, leaving 7 bases of the junction unmatched. This CDR3 is built from 18 residues. Per the germline V gene, CDR1 is LGHNA and CDR2 is YNFKEQ. The CDR3 region has the DNA TGTGCCAGCAGCCAAGGGGTAGCGGGGGCAAGCTCCTACAATGAGCAGTTCTTC. Translated: CASSQGVAGASSYNEQFF.

V and J are TRBV20-1 and TRBJ2-1; the match to TRBD1 covers 7 bases. V was pared by 2 bases and J by 0 bases, with 4 bases of the junction left unmatched. The CDR3 sequence is 15 residues long. Germline V gives CDR1 DFQATT, CDR2 SNEGSKA (reference sequence). In DNA, the CDR3 is TGCAGTGCTAGACTCGGGACAGCCTCCTACAATGAGCAGTTCTTC. Amino acids: CSARLGTASYNEQFF.

This clonotype was observed a few times. The rearrangement uses TRBV10-3 and TRBJ1-2; D not resolved. From germline, CDR1 is ENHRY and CDR2 SYGVKD. The CDR3 extends over 18 amino acids. Trimming took 3 bases from V and 2 from J, leaving 22 bases between them. CDR3 DNA sequence: TGTGCCATCAGTGACCCATCGGCGGTGGAGGGAGGGAACTATGGCTACACCTTC. Translated: CAISDPSAVEGGNYGYTF.

This clonotype was seen a handful of times. V is TRBV6-5 and J is TRBJ2-7; the match to TRBD1 covers 7 bases. Germline loops: CDR1 MNHEY, CDR2 SVGAGI. CDR3 length: 16 residues. V was pared by 6 bases and J by 3 bases, with 14 bases of the junction left unmatched. This chain's CDR3 is CASSLTWGQIDYEQYF. The CDR3 DNA is TGTGCCAGCAGCCTTACCTGGGGACAGATTGACTACGAGCAGTACTTC.

This rearrangement joins TRBV20-1 to TRBJ1-1; TRBD1 is a possible D gene (6 bases). CDR1 and CDR2 (germline): DFQATT, SNEGSKA (reference sequence). With 3 bases removed from V and 3 bases from J, the gap between germline ends came to 11 bases. The CDR3 runs 13 residues. The CDR3 DNA is TGCAGTGCTAGGCCCCCAGGGGACACTGAAGCTTTCTTT. Residues: CSARPPGDTEAFF.

Ten or more counts support this clonotype. The chain has TRBV5-1 and TRBJ2-5; 7 nucleotides agree with TRBD2. The CDR3 runs 16 residues. CDR1 and CDR2 from the germline V gene are SGHRS and YFSETQ. The V gene end was trimmed by 1 base and the J gene end by 3 bases; junction bases not matched to a gene: 9. The CDR3, as DNA: TGCGCCAGCAGCTTGTCACTAGGGGCGGGAGAAGAGACCCAGTACTTC. Amino acid sequence: CASSLSLGAGEETQYF.

This clonotype showed up just a few times. The chain employs TRBV25-1 and TRBJ2-7, with unresolved D. The CDR3 length is 15 residues. Trimming shortened V by 4 bases and J by 2 bases, and 15 bases separated the two germline ends. The germline gives CDR1 MGHDK, CDR2 SYGVNS. DNA for the CDR3: TGTGCCAGCAGTGTCCGGCAGGCCGGTGCCTACGAGCAGTACTTC. Its protein product is CASSVRQAGAYEQYF.

The V gene is TRBV7-2, the J gene TRBJ2-5, with a weak D call TRBD2 (6 bases). The ends were cut back, 8 bases at V and 2 bases at J, with 9 bases in the middle. The CDR3 is 12 residues long. CDR1 and CDR2 from the germline V gene are SGHTA and FQGNSA. Here the CDR3 reads CASRDWQETQYF. The CDR3 DNA follows: TGTGCCAGCCGGGACTGGCAAGAGACCCAGTACTTC. The variable domain in full, with the rest retrieved from reference TRBV7-2 and TRBJ2-5, is GAGVSQSPSNKVTEKGKDVELRCDPISGHTALYWYRQSLGQGLEFLIYFQGNSAPDKSGLPSDRFSAERTGGSVSTLTIQRTQQEDSAVYLCASRDWQETQYFGPGTRLLVL.

The V gene is TRBV20-1, the J gene TRBJ2-5; 9 bases align to TRBD2. The V gene end was trimmed by 2 bases and the J gene end by 2 bases; junction bases not matched to a gene: 6. The CDR3 is 15 residues long. Germline V gives CDR1 DFQATT, CDR2 SNEGSKA (reference sequence). The CDR3 is CSARNSLAGQETQYF. The CDR3 DNA reads as TGCAGTGCTAGAAACTCTCTAGCGGGGCAAGAGACCCAGTACTTC.

V usage is TRBV10-3 and J usage is TRBJ2-7; a possible D gene is TRBD2 (6 bases). Germline assignment: CDR1 ENHRY and CDR2 SYGVKD. The CDR3 extends over 15 amino acids. Trimming removed 5 bases at V and 0 bases at J, with 14 bases between. CDR3 in DNA: TGTGCCATCAGTCGGGGGACCGAAAGCTCCTACGAGCAGTACTTC. Residues: CAISRGTESSYEQYF.

The gene calls are TRBV20-1 and TRBJ1-1; D unclear. Deletions cut 5 bases from V and 2 bases from J, with 15 bases between. This CDR3 contains 14 residues. The V gene's germline CDR1 is DFQATT and CDR2 SNEGSKA (reference sequence). CDR3 DNA sequence: TGCAGTGCTGAGAAGGACGTTAGCAACACTGAAGCTTTCTTT. Translated: CSAEKDVSNTEAFF.